This passage covers 29 T cell receptor beta chains from one sample sequenced in a study of tumor-infiltrating lymphocytes in localized non-small cell lung cancer. The data were produced by immunoSEQ multiplex PCR, yet TCRdb's version contains in-frame clones alone and is incomplete. The profile shows 3,000 to 5,000 clones, about 70% of them singletons. Sequenced input: uninvolved lung tissue not adjacent to the tumor. The receptors stem from a human donor with non-small cell lung cancer.

The chain uses TRBV9 and TRBJ2-5; TRBD2 aligns across 9 bases. Unmatched junction bases numbered 10, after V lost 4 bases and J lost 3 bases. This CDR3 spans 16 amino acids. Looked up from germline, CDR1 is SGDLS and CDR2 is YYNGEE. CDR3 sequence (DNA): TGTGCCAGCAGCTCCCTTAGCGGGGGCCTAAAAGAGACCCAGTACTTC. Its translation is CASSSLSGGLKETQYF.

The V and J genes are TRBV7-9 and TRBJ1-2; 9 bases line up with TRBD1. The germline V gene has CDR1 SEHNR and CDR2 FQNEAQ (reference sequence). The junction had 10 bases not matched to a gene; V was cut back by 5 bases and J by 6 bases. The CDR3 runs 15 residues. The CDR3 is CASSTGGTGWNGYTF. The CDR3, as DNA: TGTGCCAGCAGCACCGGGGGGACAGGGTGGAATGGCTACACCTTC.

The rearrangement uses TRBV10-3 and TRBJ1-4; weak D call: TRBD1 (5 bases). Trimming pared 2 bases from V and 1 base from J, leaving 14 bases between. Germline V gives CDR1 ENHRY, CDR2 SYGVKD. The CDR3 has 17 amino acids. CDR3 loop: CAISERGGSVTNEKLFF. CDR3 bases: TGTGCCATCAGTGAGAGGGGCGGGAGTGTAACTAATGAAAAACTGTTTTTT.

The chain employs TRBV2 and TRBJ1-5; maybe TRBD1 (6 bases). Trimming cost V 8 bases and J 5 bases, with 13 bases left between them. CDR1 is SNHLY and CDR2 is FYNNEI in the germline V gene. This CDR3 comprises 13 residues. CDR3 protein: CASDPGVDQPQHF. CDR3 DNA sequence: TGTGCCAGCGATCCAGGGGTCGATCAGCCCCAGCATTTT.

Regarding this clone: This specimen includes other DNA sequences encoding the same CDR3. This chain links TRBV5-1 with TRBJ1-4; TRBD1 matches at 8 bases. Germline V lookup: CDR1 SGHRS, CDR2 YFSETQ. The CDR3 sequence is 14 residues long. V shed 2 bases, J shed 7 bases, and the junction held 4 bases outside the gene matches. CDR3 in amino acids: CASSFGQGAEKLFF. The CDR3, as DNA: TGCGCCAGCAGCTTTGGCCAGGGGGCTGAAAAACTGTTTTTT.

As for this clone: At one of its ends the junction is not consistent with the germline gene, which may arise from a read error. This chain's CDR3 is CASSLVGAYEQCF. In DNA form, the CDR3 reads TGTGCCAGCAGCTTGGTGGGCGCCTACGAGCAGTGCTTC. This chain joins TRBV5-6 and TRBJ2-7, with D uncertain. The germline V gene has CDR1 SGHDT and CDR2 YYEEEE. This CDR3 comprises 13 residues.

This chain joins TRBV10-2 and TRBJ2-3; no clear D. The CDR3 is 12 residues long. The germline CDR1 and CDR2 sequences are WSHSY and SAAADI. Trimming shortened V by 2 bases and J by 5 bases, and 5 bases separated the two germline ends. The DNA for the CDR3 is TGCGCCAGCAGTGAGAATCTAGATACGCAGTATTTT. Its translation: CASSENLDTQYF.

The V call is TRBV2, the J call TRBJ2-1, with 16 bases aligning to TRBD2. The CDR3 extends over 17 amino acids. Per germline, CDR1 SNHLY and CDR2 FYNNEI. Germline trimming cut 7 bases from V and 9 bases from J; bases unmatched to any gene: 12. The CDR3 bases are TGTGCCAGCACCGGGACTAGCGGGGGGGCGGTCCTTGGTGAGCAGTTCTTC. Translating it yields CASTGTSGGAVLGEQFF.

V and J are TRBV27 and TRBJ1-6; D is undetermined. Trimming took 2 bases from V and 6 from J, leaving 14 bases between them. Germline lookup yields CDR1 MNHEY and CDR2 SMNVEV (reference sequence). CDR3 size: 16 residues. The CDR3 DNA reads as TGTGCCAGCAGTTTAAAGGGTCGTCAGATTAATTCACCCCTCCACTTT. Its translation: CASSLKGRQINSPLHF.

The chain employs TRBV19 and TRBJ2-3; D gene ambiguous. V was pared by 5 bases and J by 0 bases, with 12 bases between. This CDR3 contains 15 residues. Per the germline V gene, CDR1 is LNHDA and CDR2 is SQIVND (reference sequence). In DNA, the CDR3 is TGTGCCAGTAGTCGTTTATTAGGTAGCACAGATACGCAGTATTTT. The encoded protein is CASSRLLGSTDTQYF.

The chain couples TRBV27 to TRBJ2-2, with TRBD1 identical over 8 bases. The germline V gene encodes CDR1 MNHEY and CDR2 SMNVEV (reference sequence). This CDR3 has 17 amino acids. With V trimmed by 4 bases and J by 0 bases, 7 bases remained unmatched. CDR3 DNA: TGTGCCAGCAGTTCCTTCTGGACAGGGACGAACACCGGGGAGCTGTTTTTT. This encodes CASSSFWTGTNTGELFF.

With respect to this clone: Other nucleotide sequences in the sample specify the same CDR3. The gene calls are TRBV6-6 and TRBJ1-5; the match to TRBD1 covers 7 bases. This CDR3 has 15 amino acids. Germline V CDR1 and CDR2: MNHNY, SVGAGI (reference sequence). J gave up 2 bases and V 4 bases, and 5 bases lay outside the gene matches. CDR3 amino acids: CASSSDDRGNQPQHF. CDR3 nucleotide sequence: TGTGCCAGCAGTTCCGATGACAGGGGCAATCAGCCCCAGCATTTT.

This clone showed up just a few times. The V and J genes are TRBV4-2 and TRBJ2-1; D is ambiguous. Germline V gene sequence: CDR1 LGHNA, CDR2 YNFKEQ. This CDR3 has 17 residues. Trimming left V 2 bases short and J 0 bases short, with 14 bases between. Here the CDR3 DNA reads TGTGCCAGCAGCCAAACCCCCCCCGAGTTCTCCTACAATGAGCAGTTCTTC. Translation: CASSQTPPEFSYNEQFF.

Within the sample, this clone is large. The V call is TRBV28, the J call TRBJ2-7; tentative D call: TRBD1 (5 bases). The germline CDR1 and CDR2 sequences are MDHEN and SYDVKM. This CDR3 comprises 16 residues. Deletions cut 7 bases from V and 0 bases from J, with 19 bases between. CDR3 in amino acids: CASNPTGRSLSYEQYF. The CDR3 DNA reads as TGTGCCAGCAACCCCACAGGACGGAGCCTCTCCTACGAGCAGTACTTC.

For this clone: One end of the junction varies from germline; a read error may be responsible. The rearrangement links TRBV11-2 to TRBJ1-1, with D unresolved. The CDR3 has 13 residues. Germline V CDR1 and CDR2: SGHAT, FQNNGV. CDR3 nucleotides: TGTGCCAGCAGCCTAGACTGGGCATCCGAAGCTTTCTTT. It translates to CASSLDWASEAFF.

The V call is TRBV20-1, the J call TRBJ1-2; no clear D. Germline V gene sequence: CDR1 DFQATT, CDR2 SNEGSKA (reference sequence). There are 11 residues in the CDR3. V lost 2 bases to trimming and J lost 5 bases, with 6 bases between them. The CDR3 loop is CSARPAYGYTF. For the CDR3, the DNA is TGCAGTGCTAGACCGGCTTATGGCTACACCTTC.

The rearrangement uses TRBV7-2 and TRBJ2-7, with 7 bases lining up with TRBD1. The V and J ends lost 1 base and 6 bases, in that order; junction bases with no gene match: 15. The CDR3 consists of 17 residues. Germline values: CDR1 SGHTA, CDR2 FQGNSA. CDR3 loop: CASSLGGTDNPPPEQYF. The DNA of the CDR3 is TGTGCCAGCAGCTTAGGAGGGACAGACAACCCCCCGCCCGAGCAGTACTTC.

The chain links TRBV7-2 to TRBJ2-5; the D gene is possibly TRBD1 (6 bases). CDR3 length: 15 amino acids. Germline CDR1 SGHTA, CDR2 FQGNSA. V lost 7 bases to trimming and J lost 2 bases, with 17 bases between them. The CDR3 sequence: CASTATQGGQETQYF. CDR3 bases: TGTGCCAGCACCGCAACACAGGGCGGGCAAGAGACCCAGTACTTC.

By sample fraction, this clone is medium-sized (0.01 to 0.1%). The gene calls are TRBV11-2 and TRBJ1-3, with D unresolved. Trimming removed 1 base at V and 0 bases at J, with 10 bases between. Germline values: CDR1 SGHAT, CDR2 FQNNGV. The CDR3 loop spans 16 amino acids. CDR3 DNA: TGTGCCAGCAGCTTAGGATTTACGGTCTCTGGAAACACCATATATTTT. Translated: CASSLGFTVSGNTIYF.

This clone was detected once. The rearrangement uses TRBV28 and TRBJ2-1; no definite D call. The CDR3 runs to 14 residues. The V end lost 2 bases, the J end lost 7 bases, and 12 bases lay between the germline ends. Germline V CDR1 and CDR2: MDHEN, SYDVKM. This chain's CDR3 is CASSLVGNENEQFF. The CDR3 DNA sequence: TGTGCCAGCAGTTTAGTGGGAAACGAGAATGAGCAGTTCTTC. The whole variable domain, filled in from reference TRBV28 and TRBJ2-1, reads DVKVTQSSRYLVKRTGEKVFLECVQDMDHENMFWYRQDPGLGLRLIYFSYDVKMKEKGDIPEGYSVSREKKERFSLILESASTNQTSMYLCASSLVGNENEQFFGPGTRLTVL.

The rearrangement uses TRBV30 and TRBJ1-2; 7 bases agree with TRBD1. V was pared by 5 bases and J by 8 bases, with 8 bases of the junction left unmatched. The CDR3 totals 12 residues. Germline lookup yields CDR1 GTSNPN and CDR2 SVGIG (reference sequence). CDR3 sequence reads: CAWSRDSGGYTF. The CDR3 DNA reads TGTGCCTGGTCCCGGGACAGCGGCGGCTACACCTTC.

This clone was picked up a small number of times. The chain has TRBV19 and TRBJ1-2; D might be TRBD1 (5 bases). CDR3 size: 16 residues. V was shortened by 3 bases and J by 3 bases, with 17 bases between the two germline ends. Looked up from germline, CDR1 is LNHDA and CDR2 is SQIVND (reference sequence). CDR3 amino acids: CASSMGNRGSDYGYTF. The CDR3 region has the DNA TGTGCCAGTAGTATGGGGAATCGGGGGTCCGACTATGGCTACACCTTC.

This clone was picked up a small number of times. This chain uses TRBV28 with TRBJ2-5; TRBD2 agrees at 9 bases. Losses at the gene ends were 3 bases for V and 6 bases for J; bases not matched to a gene: 5. This CDR3 contains 14 residues. Germline CDR1 reads MDHEN; CDR2 reads SYDVKM. This CDR3 reads CASSFGGGAKTQYF. The DNA for the CDR3 is TGTGCCAGCAGTTTTGGCGGGGGGGCGAAGACCCAGTACTTC.

This clone was seen a single time. The chain links TRBV5-5 to TRBJ1-3; D is unresolved. The V end lost 4 bases, the J end lost 8 bases, and 16 bases lay between the germline ends. The germline V gene has CDR1 SGHKS and CDR2 YYEKEE (reference sequence). CDR3 size: 14 residues. CDR3 DNA sequence: TGTGCCAGCAGCGTAAGGGTAGCATCAGACACCATATATTTT. Its translation is CASSVRVASDTIYF.

In its sample, this clone was seen a few times. The gene calls are TRBV5-4 and TRBJ2-7; the match to TRBD2 covers 7 bases. Germline lookup yields CDR1 SGHNT and CDR2 YYREEE (reference sequence). After removal of 5 bases from V and 3 bases from J, the junction contained 8 bases not matched to a gene. The CDR3 contains 14 residues. The CDR3 is CASSEGWGGYEQYF. The CDR3 coding sequence is TGTGCCAGCAGTGAAGGGTGGGGGGGCTACGAGCAGTACTTC.

This clone has only a few counts. V and J are TRBV28 and TRBJ1-6, with TRBD1 as a possible D gene (5 bases). Germline CDR1 MDHEN, CDR2 SYDVKM. The V end lost 4 bases, the J end lost 8 bases, and 12 bases lay between the germline ends. The CDR3 is made up of 14 amino acids. This CDR3 is CASSSGGTHSPLHF. CDR3 in DNA: TGTGCCAGCAGTTCGGGGGGTACACATTCACCCCTCCACTTT.

The CDR3: CASSFDGTYEQYF. As DNA, the CDR3 is TGTGCCAGCAGTTTTGACGGGACCTACGAGCAGTACTTC. The chain carries TRBV27 and TRBJ2-7, with TRBD2 as a possible D gene (5 bases). Trimming removed 3 bases from V and 2 bases from J, with 8 bases in between. From germline, CDR1 is MNHEY and CDR2 SMNVEV (reference sequence). This CDR3 contains 13 residues.

The chain uses TRBV2 and TRBJ2-6; the D gene is possibly TRBD1 (5 bases). This CDR3 comprises 18 residues. Germline loops: CDR1 SNHLY, CDR2 FYNNEI. Trimming took 0 bases from V and 1 from J, leaving 13 bases between them. The CDR3 DNA sequence: TGTGCCAGCAGTGAAGCGGCAGGGTTCGGGTCTGGGGCCAACGTCCTGACTTTC. Translation: CASSEAAGFGSGANVLTF.

This rearrangement joins TRBV7-9 to TRBJ2-3; 13 positions agree with TRBD2. The length of the CDR3 is 16 residues. The ends lost 7 bases at V and 2 bases at J; junction bases unmatched: 6. CDR1 and CDR2 (germline): SEHNR, FQNEAQ (reference sequence). CDR3 sequence: CASKILAGGATDTQYF. CDR3 in DNA: TGTGCCAGCAAAATACTAGCGGGGGGGGCCACAGATACGCAGTATTTT.